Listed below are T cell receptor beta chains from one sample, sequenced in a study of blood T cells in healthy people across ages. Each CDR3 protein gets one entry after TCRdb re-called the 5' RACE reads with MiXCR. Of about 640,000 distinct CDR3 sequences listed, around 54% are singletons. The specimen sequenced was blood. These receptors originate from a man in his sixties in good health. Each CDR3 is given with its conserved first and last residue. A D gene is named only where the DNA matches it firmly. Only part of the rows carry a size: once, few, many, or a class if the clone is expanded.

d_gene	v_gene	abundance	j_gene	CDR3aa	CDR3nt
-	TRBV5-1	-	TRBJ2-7	CASSLDAGTSSYEQYF	TGCGCCAGCAGCTTGGATGCGGGGACTTCCTCCTACGAGCAGTACTTC
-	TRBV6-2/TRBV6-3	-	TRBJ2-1	CASRISGGLSYNEQFF	TGTGCCAGCAGAATTTCGGGCGGGCTTTCCTACAATGAGCAGTTCTTC
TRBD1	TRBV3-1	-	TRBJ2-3	CASGPGQSTDTQYF	TGTGCCAGCGGCCCGGGACAGTCCACAGATACGCAGTATTTT
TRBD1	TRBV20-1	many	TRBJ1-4	CSAQGGTTNEKLFF	TGCAGTGCACAGGGGGGGACTACTAATGAAAAACTGTTTTTT
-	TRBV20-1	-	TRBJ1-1	CSATGHLNTEAFF	TGCAGTGCTACCGGACACCTGAACACTGAAGCTTTCTTT
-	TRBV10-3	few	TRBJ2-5	CAISERGSAETQYF	TGTGCCATCAGTGAGAGAGGTAGCGCGGAGACCCAGTACTTC
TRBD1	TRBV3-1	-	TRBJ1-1	CASSSRDRNTETFF	TGTGCCAGCAGCTCCCGGGACAGGAACACTGAAACTTTCTTT
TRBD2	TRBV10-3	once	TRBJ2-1	CAISGTSGSSSYNEQFF	TGTGCCATCAGCGGGACTAGCGGGTCAAGCTCCTACAATGAGCAGTTCTTC
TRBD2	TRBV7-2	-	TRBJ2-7	CASSPGLAFYSYEQYF	TGTGCCAGCAGCCCGGGACTAGCCTTTTACTCCTACGAGCAGTACTTC
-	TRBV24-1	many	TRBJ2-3	CATSDHVNTQYF	TGTGCCACCAGTGATCATGTAAATACGCAGTATTTT
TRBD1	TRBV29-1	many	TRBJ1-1	CSVRTGGNTEAFF	TGCAGCGTTCGGACAGGGGGGAACACTGAAGCTTTCTTT
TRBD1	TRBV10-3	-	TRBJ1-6	CAISEGTGWSPLHF	TGTGCCATCAGTGAAGGGACAGGGTGGTCACCCCTCCACTTT
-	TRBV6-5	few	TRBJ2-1	CASKRSGEQFF	TGTGCCAGCAAGCGTTCGGGCGAGCAGTTCTTC
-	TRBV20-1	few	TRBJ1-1	CSARDDSAGNTEAFF	TGCAGTGCTAGAGATGATTCGGCAGGGAACACTGAAGCTTTCTTT
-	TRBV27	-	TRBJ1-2	CASGTRERLHGYTF	TGTGCCAGCGGGACCCGGGAGCGTTTACATGGCTACACCTTC
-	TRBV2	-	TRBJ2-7	CASYLGRGFYEQYF	TGTGCCAGTTACCTGGGACGGGGCTTCTACGAGCAGTACTTC
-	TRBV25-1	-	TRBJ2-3	CASSEEGYDTQYF	TGTGCCAGCAGTGAAGAAGGGTATGATACGCAGTATTTT
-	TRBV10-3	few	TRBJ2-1	CAISENPAGSSYNEQFF	TGTGCCATCAGTGAGAATCCGGCGGGCAGCTCCTACAATGAGCAGTTCTTC
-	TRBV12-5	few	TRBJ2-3	CASGPRGGTLTDTQYF	TGTGCTAGTGGGCCCCGAGGAGGAACTCTCACAGATACGCAGTATTTT
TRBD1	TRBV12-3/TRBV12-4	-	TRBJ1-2	CASSPGQAIHGYTF	TGTGCCAGCAGTCCAGGACAGGCTATCCATGGCTACACCTTC
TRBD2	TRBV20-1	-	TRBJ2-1	CSALAGGRNEQFF	TGCAGTGCGTTAGCGGGGGGGAGAAATGAGCAGTTCTTC
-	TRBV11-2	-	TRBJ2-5	CASSAGHQETQYF	TGTGCCAGCAGCGCGGGACACCAAGAGACCCAGTACTTC
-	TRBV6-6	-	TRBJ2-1	CASSYPAAEQFF	TGTGCCAGCAGTTACCCGGCCGCTGAGCAGTTCTTC
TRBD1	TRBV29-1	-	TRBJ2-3	CSVRYGQGRGDTQYF	TGCAGCGTACGCTATGGACAGGGGCGGGGAGATACGCAGTATTTT
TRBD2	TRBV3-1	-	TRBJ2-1	CASSRGLAFVNEQFF	TGTGCCAGCAGCCGGGGACTAGCGTTTGTCAATGAGCAGTTCTTC
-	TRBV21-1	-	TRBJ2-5	CASSESPTGTQETQYF	TGTGCCAGCAGCGAAAGCCCCACCGGGACTCAAGAGACCCAGTACTTC
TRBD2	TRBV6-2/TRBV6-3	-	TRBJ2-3	CASSYSTTSGPDTQYF	TGTGCCAGCAGTTACTCGACAACTAGCGGTCCAGATACGCAGTATTTT